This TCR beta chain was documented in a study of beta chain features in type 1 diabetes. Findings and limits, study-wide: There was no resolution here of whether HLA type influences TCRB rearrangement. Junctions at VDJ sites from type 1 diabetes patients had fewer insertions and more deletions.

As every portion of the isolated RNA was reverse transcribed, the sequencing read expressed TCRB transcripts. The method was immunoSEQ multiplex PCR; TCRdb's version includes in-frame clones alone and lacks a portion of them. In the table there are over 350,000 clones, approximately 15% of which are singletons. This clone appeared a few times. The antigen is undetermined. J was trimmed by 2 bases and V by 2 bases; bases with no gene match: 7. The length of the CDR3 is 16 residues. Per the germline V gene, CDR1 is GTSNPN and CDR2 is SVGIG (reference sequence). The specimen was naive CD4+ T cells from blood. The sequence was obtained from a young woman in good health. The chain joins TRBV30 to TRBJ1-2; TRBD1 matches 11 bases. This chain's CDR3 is CAWSPAWDRGNYGYTF. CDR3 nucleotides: TGTGCCTGGAGTCCAGCCTGGGACAGGGGGAACTATGGCTACACCTTC. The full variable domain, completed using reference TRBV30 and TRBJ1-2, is SQTIHQWPATLVQPVGSPLSLECTVEGTSNPNLYWYRQAAGRGLQLLFYSVGIGQISSEVPQNLSASRPQDRQFILSSKKLLLSDSGFYLCAWSPAWDRGNYGYTFGSGTRLTVV.